The next 30 T cell receptor beta chains were all read from a single sample in a study of Graves' ophthalmopathy and Graves' hyperthyroidism. Amplified TCR beta CDR3 regions were obtained using RNA transcripts as template. The library came from an HTBI-primed first-round RT-PCR and a second-round multiplex PCR. TCRdb fed the multiplex PCR reads into MiXCR, producing one record per CDR3 protein. Found here are about 740,000 distinct CDR3 sequences, 35% to 50% of them singletons; the top ten hold less than 55%. The specimen sequenced was peripheral blood. All receptors derive from an adult man with Graves' ophthalmopathy.

The chain uses TRBV7-9 and TRBJ1-6, with D possibly TRBD1 on 6 matching bases. In germline, CDR1 is SEHNR, CDR2 FQNEAQ (reference sequence). The CDR3 contains 16 residues. The V gene lost 4 bases and the J gene lost 9 bases, with 19 bases spanning the gap. The chain's CDR3 is CASSSIKQGGGSPLHF. Here the CDR3 DNA reads TGTGCCAGCAGCTCCATTAAACAGGGAGGCGGTTCACCCCTCCACTTT.

This clonotype was recorded a few times. V usage is TRBV7-2 and J usage is TRBJ2-2; D call uncertain. The CDR3 sequence is 14 residues long. Germline V lookup: CDR1 SGHTA, CDR2 FQGNSA. The V and J ends lost 1 base and 5 bases respectively, with 8 bases between them. The CDR3 region is CASSLVVGTGELFF. The CDR3 nucleotides read TGTGCCAGCAGCTTAGTCGTCGGGACCGGGGAGCTGTTTTTT.

In regard to this clonotype: This may be a read error: a much more frequent sequence differs by one nucleotide. The chain couples TRBV15 to TRBJ1-4; D uncertain. CDR3 length: 17 amino acids. CDR1 and CDR2 from the germline V gene are LNHNV and YYDKDF (reference sequence). The ends were cut back, 4 bases at V and 3 bases at J, with 18 bases in the middle. Here the CDR3 reads CATSKLLSGSANEKLFF. Written as DNA, the CDR3 is TGTGCCACCAGCAAACTTCTCTCAGGATCAGCTAATGAAAAACTGTTTTTT.

This clonotype was seen many times. The chain is built from TRBV29-1 and TRBJ2-2, with TRBD1 identical over 8 bases. Trimming cost V 3 bases and J 6 bases; bases outside gene matches: 0. Germline V gene data show CDR1 as SQVTM and CDR2 as ANQGSEA. This CDR3 comprises 12 residues. CDR3 in DNA: TGCAGCGTTGACAGGGGGCCCGGGGAGCTGTTTTTT. This encodes CSVDRGPGELFF.

The chain employs TRBV19 and TRBJ1-5, with D possibly matching TRBD1 (6 bases). V gave up 6 bases and J gave up 4 bases, with 25 bases separating them. This CDR3 contains 18 residues. CDR1 and CDR2 (germline): LNHDA, SQIVND (reference sequence). CDR3 sequence reads: CASRPIRDTTFGNQPQHF. The DNA for the CDR3 is TGTGCCAGTAGACCAATCCGGGACACGACCTTTGGAAATCAGCCCCAGCATTTT.

The sample holds a few counts of this clonotype. This sequence joins TRBV5-4 and TRBJ1-5; D gene ambiguous. This CDR3 is built from 15 residues. V lost 3 bases, J lost 4 bases, and 14 bases lay in between. Germline CDR1 is SGHNT and CDR2 is YYREEE (reference sequence). The CDR3 bases are TGTGCCAGCAGCTATAACCCTGGGCTGAATCAGCCCCAGCATTTT. Translation gives CASSYNPGLNQPQHF. Full variable domain (outside the CDR3, taken from reference TRBV5-4 and TRBJ1-5): ETGVTQSPTHLIKTRGQQVTLRCSSQSGHNTVSWYQQALGQGPQFIFQYYREEENGRGNFPPRFSGLQFPNYSSELNVNALELDDSALYLCASSYNPGLNQPQHFGDGTRLSIL.

This clonotype was counted ten times or more. The genes are TRBV9 and TRBJ1-2; 7 nucleotides align to TRBD1. J gave up 8 bases and V 3 bases, and 7 bases lay outside the gene matches. Germline V lookup: CDR1 SGDLS, CDR2 YYNGEE. This CDR3 comprises 13 residues. The CDR3 loop is CASSADRVRGYTF. The CDR3 DNA reads TGTGCCAGCAGCGCCGACAGGGTTCGCGGCTACACCTTC.

This chain links TRBV7-9 with TRBJ2-3, with D uncertain. The V end lost 5 bases, the J end lost 6 bases, and 18 bases lay between the germline ends. Germline V gene sequence: CDR1 SEHNR, CDR2 FQNEAQ (reference sequence). The CDR3 loop spans 15 amino acids. Here the CDR3 DNA reads TGTGCCAGCAGCGCACGGACGGGCCCAGACGATACGCAGTATTTT. It yields the protein CASSARTGPDDTQYF.

This clonotype turned up a few times. The genes are TRBV29-1 and TRBJ1-3; tentative D call: TRBD1 (5 bases). Germline V gene sequence: CDR1 SQVTM, CDR2 ANQGSEA. The CDR3 covers 12 residues. The CDR3 reads CVGGTFGNTIYF. In DNA, the CDR3 is TGCGTGGGGGGGACCTTTGGAAACACCATATATTTT.

In this sample, this clonotype turned up many times. The V and J genes are TRBV5-6 and TRBJ2-7; D is unresolved. The V and J ends lost 0 bases and 3 bases respectively, with 7 bases between them. The CDR3 sequence is 13 residues long. The germline V gene encodes CDR1 SGHDT and CDR2 YYEEEE. The CDR3 DNA is TGTGCCAGCAGCTTGGGCACCTACTACGAGCAGTACTTC. Its protein is CASSLGTYYEQYF.

Only a few counts were recorded for this clonotype. This chain joins TRBV7-2 and TRBJ1-1; D is unclear. Trimming left V 3 bases short and J 3 bases short, with 14 bases between. The germline V gene encodes CDR1 SGHTA and CDR2 FQGNSA. The CDR3 extends over 15 amino acids. In DNA, the CDR3 is TGTGCCAGCAGCTTGGCCTCGACACATTACACTGAAGCTTTCTTT. Translating gives CASSLASTHYTEAFF. The entire variable domain, with the rest obtained from reference TRBV7-2 and TRBJ1-1, is as follows: GAGVSQSPSNKVTEKGKDVELRCDPISGHTALYWYRQSLGQGLEFLIYFQGNSAPDKSGLPSDRFSAERTGGSVSTLTIQRTQQEDSAVYLCASSLASTHYTEAFFGQGTRLTVV.

On this clonotype itself: A much larger clone sits a single nucleotide away, making a read error possible. The chain couples TRBV7-8 to TRBJ1-6, with TRBD1 as a possible D gene (5 bases). Germline values: CDR1 SGHVS, CDR2 FQNEAQ. This CDR3 contains 16 residues. The CDR3 DNA sequence: TGTGCCAACAGCTTAAGCAGTCAGGGAATGAATTCACCCCTCCACTTT. This codes for CANSLSSQGMNSPLHF.

V and J are TRBV25-1 and TRBJ2-5, with TRBD1 matching over 7 bases. CDR3 size: 13 residues. Germline-derived CDR1 and CDR2 are MGHDK and SYGVNS. V shed 5 bases and J 9 bases; nucleotides not matched to a gene: 9. CDR3 sequence: CASSQGGGQPQYF. CDR3 sequence (DNA): TGTGCCAGCAGTCAAGGGGGCGGTCAGCCCCAGTACTTC.

The gene calls are TRBV29-1 and TRBJ1-1; D is unclear. Trimming removed 3 bases from V and 5 bases from J, with 13 bases in between. The germline V gene has CDR1 SQVTM and CDR2 ANQGSEA. The CDR3 runs 13 residues. The CDR3 loop is CSVDTGLRTEAFF. CDR3 coding DNA: TGCAGCGTTGATACCGGGCTGCGGACTGAAGCTTTCTTT.

This clonotype was seen repeatedly, ten times or more. The rearrangement joins TRBV7-6 to TRBJ1-2, with 8 bases that match TRBD1. The V gene end was trimmed by 0 bases and the J gene end by 6 bases; junction bases not matched to a gene: 3. Germline CDR1 SGHVS, CDR2 FNYEAQ. The CDR3 runs to 14 residues. CDR3 nucleotides: TGTGCCAGCAGCTTAGCTAGGACAGGGCATGGCTACACCTTC. As protein: CASSLARTGHGYTF.

In nucleotides, the CDR3 is TGTGCCAGCAGCTTAGTAGGGCTGAATGGGTACGCCGGGGAGCTGTTTTTT. It codes for CASSLVGLNGYAGELFF. J is TRBJ2-2 and V is TRBV7-9, with no clear D. Germline V CDR1 and CDR2: SEHNR, FQNEAQ (reference sequence). The CDR3 length is 17 residues. Trimming took 1 base from V and 6 from J, leaving 18 bases between them. Combining the CDR3 with reference TRBV7-9 and TRBJ2-2 gives the whole variable domain DTGVSQNPRHKITKRGQNVTFRCDPISEHNRLYWYRQTLGQGPEFLTYFQNEAQLEKSRLLSDRFSAERPKGSFSTLEIQRTEQGDSAMYLCASSLVGLNGYAGELFFGEGSRLTVL.

This clonotype was detected many times. The J gene is TRBJ1-2, the V gene TRBV10-1; no definite D call. Germline V gene lookup returns CDR1 WNHNN and CDR2 SYGVQD (reference sequence). V lost 8 bases, J lost 0 bases, and 10 bases lay in between. The CDR3 contains 13 residues. The CDR3 here is CASPRGPNYGYTF. For the CDR3, the DNA is TGCGCCAGCCCCCGTGGGCCTAACTATGGCTACACCTTC.

This clonotype has a handful of counts. The V call is TRBV25-1, the J call TRBJ2-2, with TRBD1 matching over 9 bases. Per germline, CDR1 MGHDK and CDR2 SYGVNS. CDR3 size: 15 residues. The V gene end was trimmed by 4 bases and the J gene end by 4 bases; junction bases not matched to a gene: 4. The CDR3 loop is CASSAQGASTGELFF. CDR3 coding DNA: TGTGCCAGCAGTGCACAGGGGGCTAGCACCGGGGAGCTGTTTTTT.

As regards this clonotype: Since a much larger clone is just one base distant, this may be a read error. The chain joins TRBV7-2 to TRBJ1-3; weak D call: TRBD1 (5 bases). CDR1 is SGHTA, CDR2 FQGNSA, per germline. The CDR3 has 15 residues. CDR3 region: CAGSLDGGSGNTIYF. The CDR3 DNA reads as TGTGCCGGCAGCTTAGATGGGGGCTCTGGAAACACCATATATTTT.

The chain has TRBV2 and TRBJ1-6; the match to TRBD1 covers 11 bases. Germline-derived CDR1 and CDR2 are SNHLY and FYNNEI. The ends lost 6 bases at V and 13 bases at J; junction bases unmatched: 14. The CDR3 totals 16 residues. CDR3 in amino acids: CASSQARTGGLVPLHF. The CDR3 bases are TGTGCCAGCAGCCAGGCCCGGACAGGGGGCTTGGTGCCCCTCCACTTT. Together with reference TRBV2 and TRBJ1-6, the CDR3 gives the full variable domain: EPEVTQTPSHQVTQMGQEVILRCVPISNHLYFYWYRQILGQKVEFLVSFYNNEISEKSEIFDDQFSVERPDGSNFTLKIRSTKLEDSAMYFCASSQARTGGLVPLHFGNGTRLTVT.

The chain carries TRBV2 and TRBJ1-2; maybe TRBD1 (6 bases). Germline CDR1 SNHLY, CDR2 FYNNEI. The CDR3 spans 13 residues. The V end lost 6 bases, the J end lost 2 bases, and 10 bases lay between the germline ends. CDR3 protein: CASRPDSNYGYTF. CDR3 DNA sequence: TGTGCCAGCAGGCCGGACAGCAACTATGGCTACACCTTC.

The genes are TRBV20-1 and TRBJ1-5; TRBD1 aligns across 10 bases. After removal of 6 bases from V and 11 bases from J, the junction contained 13 bases not matched to a gene. CDR1 is DFQATT, CDR2 SNEGSKA, per germline (reference sequence). This CDR3 spans 14 amino acids. The CDR3 DNA sequence: TGCAGTGCACCGAGACAGGGGGCGGGAGAGACCCAGCATTTT. The encoded protein is CSAPRQGAGETQHF.

Notes on this clonotype: This may arise from a read error, as a much more abundant clone is one base away. The chain is built from TRBV15 and TRBJ1-4, with 7 nucleotides matching TRBD1. Looked up from germline, CDR1 is LNHNV and CDR2 is YYDKDF (reference sequence). The CDR3 has 15 amino acids. CDR3 DNA: TGTGTCACCAGCAGCTGGGACAGATCTAATGAAAAACTGTTTTTT. Protein: CVTSSWDRSNEKLFF.

About this clonotype itself: This may be a read error: a much more frequent sequence differs by one nucleotide. The V call is TRBV10-3, the J call TRBJ2-2; D may correspond to TRBD1 or TRBD2 (8 bases each). V dropped 4 bases and J dropped 8 bases, with 17 bases sitting between them. The CDR3 sequence is 15 residues long. The germline gives CDR1 ENHRY, CDR2 SYGVKD. The CDR3, as DNA: TGTGCCATCAGTGGGCGTAGCGGGACAGGAGGGGAGCTGTTTTTT. Translation: CAISGRSGTGGELFF.

This clonotype was seen a few times. This chain uses TRBV2 with TRBJ2-5, with 9 bases fitting TRBD2. Per germline, CDR1 SNHLY and CDR2 FYNNEI. Unmatched junction bases numbered 21, after V lost 5 bases and J lost 5 bases. The CDR3 is 19 residues long. CDR3 DNA sequence: TGTGCCAGCAGTCCCCTGGCCTTCAAGCGGGAGGTGGTTTTGGAGACCCAGTACTTC. The encoded protein is CASSPLAFKREVVLETQYF. The full variable domain, with the rest looked up from reference TRBV2 and TRBJ2-5, is EPEVTQTPSHQVTQMGQEVILRCVPISNHLYFYWYRQILGQKVEFLVSFYNNEISEKSEIFDDQFSVERPDGSNFTLKIRSTKLEDSAMYFCASSPLAFKREVVLETQYFGPGTRLLVL.

V is TRBV28 and J is TRBJ2-7; unclear D gene. Germline V gene sequence: CDR1 MDHEN, CDR2 SYDVKM. Trimming took off 5 bases at V and 3 bases at J, with 14 bases between the two ends. CDR3 length: 14 residues. The CDR3, as DNA: TGTGCCAGCAGTCTCCGGGCACTTTACTACGAGCAGTACTTC. This codes for CASSLRALYYEQYF.

Only a few counts were recorded for this clonotype. The chain links TRBV25-1 to TRBJ2-2; D perhaps matches TRBD2 (5 bases). Between the trimmed V and J ends, which lost 6 bases and 8 bases, there was a span of 10 bases. The CDR3 runs to 12 residues. Germline V gives CDR1 MGHDK, CDR2 SYGVNS. The CDR3, as DNA: TGTGCCAGCAGACCCGGCGGGGGGGAGCTGTTTTTT. This translates into CASRPGGGELFF.

This clonotype was found once. The rearrangement links TRBV25-1 to TRBJ1-2; 8 positions agree with TRBD1. V dropped 8 bases and J dropped 4; count of bases not matched to a gene: 15. The CDR3 is 16 residues long. Germline values: CDR1 MGHDK, CDR2 SYGVNS. The DNA for the CDR3 is TGTGCCAGCTCACCACCGAGTACAGGGGGGACCTATGGCTACACCTTC. Translating gives CASSPPSTGGTYGYTF.

This clonotype was counted at least ten times. V gene TRBV7-9 combines with J gene TRBJ2-6; D gene unclear. The CDR3 sequence is 13 residues long. V was trimmed by 3 bases and J by 2 bases, leaving 2 bases between them. Per the germline V gene, CDR1 is SEHNR and CDR2 is FQNEAQ (reference sequence). CDR3 nucleotides: TGTGCCAGCAGCTTTCCTGGGGCCAACGTCCTGACTTTC. This sequence encodes CASSFPGANVLTF.

This chain uses TRBV7-9 with TRBJ2-7; unclear D gene. The germline gives CDR1 SEHNR, CDR2 FQNEAQ (reference sequence). The CDR3 spans 16 residues. V was pared by 0 bases and J by 4 bases, with 16 bases between. For the CDR3, the DNA is TGTGCCAGCAGCTTAGCGGGGTCAGGTCTGGGGTACGAGCAGTACTTC. Protein product: CASSLAGSGLGYEQYF. Full variable domain (remainder filled in from reference TRBV7-9 and TRBJ2-7): DTGVSQNPRHKITKRGQNVTFRCDPISEHNRLYWYRQTLGQGPEFLTYFQNEAQLEKSRLLSDRFSAERPKGSFSTLEIQRTEQGDSAMYLCASSLAGSGLGYEQYFGPGTRLTVT.